This entry is about one TCR beta chain. At one boundary the junction diverges from the germline segment, which might be a read error. These data are taken from a study of Graves' ophthalmopathy and Graves' hyperthyroidism. Germline CDR1 reads MNHNS; CDR2 reads SASEGT. The CDR3 spans 18 residues. Researchers took RNA transcripts and amplified TCR beta CDR3 regions from them. An opening RT-PCR round employed HTBI primers and preceded a second-round multiplex PCR. TCRdb used MiXCR to reprocess the multiplex PCR reads, holding one entry per CDR3 protein. The repertoire holds about 620,000 distinct CDR3 sequences, with 20% to 25% as singletons.

The sequence came from a woman younger than 35 with stable Graves' hyperthyroidism. Some clones in this sample may be carry-over from other donors' samples. The chain recombines TRBV6-1 with TRBJ1-5, with 8 bases matching TRBD1. Sequencing was performed on peripheral blood. The CDR3 DNA is TGTGCCAGCAGTGTGTCGGGACAGGCCGTACTCAGCAATCAGCCTCAGCATTTT. Its protein product is CASSVSGQAVLSNQPQHF.